Following are 4 T cell receptor beta chains from one sample sequenced in a study of metastatic and nonmetastatic thyroid tumors. Patients had received no treatment of any kind before thyroid surgery. Using MiXCR, TCRdb reanalyzed the PCR reads. The sample yields a few thousand clones, around 26% seen once. The sequencing sample was made of tumor tissue. These receptors came from a female donor with papillary thyroid cancer or a benign thyroid nodule (not recorded which). Some clones in this sample may be carry-over from other donors' samples.

This clone has just a few counts. CDR3 nucleotide sequence: TGCGCCAGCAGGAGTGGACTAGCGGGAGACGATGAGCAGTTCTTC. Its translation: CASRSGLAGDDEQFF. This chain uses TRBV10-1 with TRBJ2-1; 13 bases align to TRBD2. Germline V gene lookup returns CDR1 WNHNN and CDR2 SYGVQD (reference sequence). This CDR3 contains 15 residues. The J segment lost 8 bases and the V segment lost 6 bases, leaving 7 bases of the junction unmatched.

This clone was seen repeatedly, ten times or more. Since a much larger clone is just one base distant, this may be a read error. The sample carries other DNA sequences with the same CDR3. The V call is TRBV18, the J call TRBJ1-2; D not resolved. CDR1 KGHSH and CDR2 LQKENI come from the germline V gene. V was clipped by 0 bases and J by 7 bases, with 15 bases between them. The CDR3 totals 15 residues. CDR3 DNA sequence: TGTGCCAGCTCACCACCGATGGGGTTAGGCGGTGGCTACACCTTC. It specifies CASSPPMGLGGGYTF.

The chain has TRBV4-3 and TRBJ2-7; D tentatively reads TRBD1 or TRBD2 (6 bases each). The CDR3 is made up of 14 amino acids. In germline, CDR1 is LGHNA, CDR2 YSLEER. V was shortened by 4 bases and J by 5 bases, with 15 bases between the two germline ends. This CDR3 is CASSPDKGGHEQYF. The CDR3 nucleotides read TGCGCCAGCAGCCCGGACAAAGGGGGGCACGAGCAGTACTTC.

The table lists this clone with a few counts. V and J are TRBV6-1 and TRBJ2-7; maybe TRBD2 (6 bases). V was shortened by 5 bases and J by 5 bases, with 16 bases between the two germline ends. The CDR3 loop spans 14 amino acids. Per the germline V gene, CDR1 is MNHNS and CDR2 is SASEGT. CDR3 in amino acids: CASSKYGSYDEQYF. DNA of the CDR3: TGTGCCAGCAGTAAGTACGGGAGTTACGACGAGCAGTACTTC.